A selection of T cell receptor beta chains follows, all from one sample in a study of CD8+CD57+ T cells in acquired aplastic anemia. TCRdb re-called the reads with MiXCR, one entry per CDR3 protein. The data hold a few hundred thousand distinct CDR3 sequences, with 55% to 75% observed a single time. The sample was sorted CD4+, CD8+, or CD8+CD57+ T cells (not recorded which) from PBMCs. These receptors were obtained from a human donor in good health, serving as a control. Each CDR3 is given with its conserved first and last residue. D genes are given only for firm matches. Rows give clone size only sometimes, using once, few, many, or a class for an expanded clone.

TRBJ1-2,-,-,TRBV9,CASRHDGLIGYIF,TGCGCCAGCAGGCACGATGGGCTAATCGGCTACATATTC
TRBJ2-1,TRBD2,-,TRBV19,CASSYSGLAGDPYNEQFF,TGTGCCAGCAGTTACTCCGGACTAGCGGGGGACCCTTACAATGAGCAGTTCTTC
TRBJ1-5,TRBD1,-,TRBV7-2,CASSSGGTGHSPHF,TGTGCCAGCAGCTCGGGAGGGACAGGGCATTCACCGCATTTT
TRBJ2-5,TRBD2,-,TRBV11-3,CASSYRAGGETQYF,TGTGCCAGCAGCTACAGGGCGGGGGGGGAGACCCAGTACTTC
TRBJ1-5,-,many,TRBV7-2,CASSLIPGFNQPQHF,TGTGCCAGCAGCTTAATCCCGGGGTTCAATCAGCCCCAGCATTTT
TRBJ2-1,-,few,TRBV12-3/TRBV12-4,CASAPWPGSYNEQFF,TGTGCCAGCGCGCCGTGGCCAGGGTCCTACAATGAGCAGTTCTTC
TRBJ1-2,-,-,TRBV20-1,CSASVISGESYTF,TGCAGTGCTAGTGTAATTAGTGGTGAAAGCTACACCTTC
TRBJ2-5,-,-,TRBV9,CASSVARMGGGETQYF,TGTGCCAGCAGTGTAGCTAGAATGGGTGGGGGAGAGACCCAGTACTTC
TRBJ1-5,-,-,TRBV9,CASSVARDQPQHF,TGTGCCAGCAGTGTAGCTCGTGATCAGCCCCAGCATTTT
TRBJ2-7,-,-,TRBV13,CASSLVIGETYEQYF,TGTGCCAGCAGCTTAGTTATCGGCGAGACCTACGAGCAGTACTTC
TRBJ1-2,-,-,TRBV29-1,CSVRLAGGANYGYTF,TGCAGCGTCAGACTAGCGGGGGGCGCTAACTATGGCTACACCTTC
TRBJ1-2,TRBD1,-,TRBV9,CASSVKTGDGYTF,TGTGCCAGCAGCGTAAAGACAGGGGATGGCTACACCTTC
TRBJ1-5,-,-,TRBV2,CASGPDLPETQHF,TGTGCCAGCGGACCTGACCTACCAGAGACCCAGCATTTT
TRBJ2-6,-,-,TRBV2,CASRGGPGANVLSF,TGTGCCAGCAGAGGGGGGCCAGGGGCCAACGTCCTGTCTTTC
TRBJ1-1,-,-,TRBV7-2,CASSLEGLYTDTQF,TGTGCCAGCAGCTTAGAAGGACTCTACACAGATACGCAGTTT
TRBJ2-7,TRBD2,many,TRBV6-5,CASSALGEGGYEQYF,TGTGCCAGCAGTGCCCTCGGGGAGGGCGGATACGAGCAGTACTTC
TRBJ2-3,-,-,TRBV27,CASRMMREFTDTQYF,TGTGCCAGCCGGATGATGCGGGAATTCACAGATACGCAGTATTTT
TRBJ2-5,-,many,TRBV7-2,CASSPEVGQETQYF,TGTGCCAGCAGCCCTGAGGTAGGGCAAGAGACCCAGTACTTC
TRBJ1-2,-,-,TRBV5-6,CASSLGGPQRHGYTF,TGTGCCAGCAGCTTGGGTGGGCCCCAGCGCCATGGCTACACCTTC
TRBJ1-6,-,few,TRBV27,CASSLSGPGSPLHF,TGTGCCAGCAGTTTATCGGGACCGGGTTCACCCCTCCACTTT
TRBJ2-7,-,few,TRBV2,CASSTAVYEQYF,TGTGCCAGCAGTACGGCAGTATACGAGCAGTACTTC
TRBJ1-1,-,-,TRBV10-3,CAISESTIAEPFF,TGTGCCATCAGTGAGTCGACCATTGCTGAACCTTTCTTT
TRBJ1-3,-,many,TRBV10-3,CAISQDNSGNTIYF,TGTGCCATCAGTCAAGACAACTCTGGAAACACCATATATTTT
TRBJ1-4,-,many,TRBV19,CASSIGFWAEKLFF,TGTGCCAGTAGTATAGGTTTTTGGGCAGAAAAACTGTTTTTT
TRBJ1-6,TRBD1,-,TRBV7-9,CASSPGGSYNSPLHF,TGTGCCAGCAGCCCAGGGGGCTCCTATAATTCACCCCTCCACTTT
TRBJ2-5,-,once,TRBV29-1,CSVEVDGGMETQYF,TGCAGCGTTGAAGTAGACGGTGGAATGGAGACCCAGTACTTC
TRBJ2-7,-,-,TRBV19,CASSQRSHEQYF,TGTGCCAGTAGTCAGAGGAGCCACGAGCAGTACTTC
TRBJ2-1,-,many,TRBV15,CATSRDGTYNEQFF,TGTGCCACCAGCAGAGATGGGACCTACAATGAGCAGTTCTTC
TRBJ2-2,-,-,TRBV7-2,CASSLGGRGAAELFF,TGTGCCAGCAGCTTAGGGGGACGGGGGGCTGCGGAACTGTTTTTT
TRBJ1-5,TRBD1,-,TRBV7-2,CASSEQGGEEPYF,TGTGCCAGCAGCGAGCAAGGGGGCGAGGAACCGTATTTT
TRBJ1-5,TRBD1,many,TRBV11-2,CASSVAGGAGNQPQHF,TGTGCCAGCAGCGTCGCAGGGGGAGCGGGCAATCAGCCCCAGCATTTT
TRBJ2-2,-,-,TRBV7-6,CASSPHGGLIVGAFF,TGTGCCAGCAGCCCGCACGGGGGATTAATTGTTGGGGCCTTTTTT
TRBJ2-7,-,-,TRBV5-1,CASSYGKSSSEQYF,TGCGCCAGCAGCTACGGGAAGAGCTCCTCCGAGCAGTACTTC
TRBJ2-7,-,once,TRBV5-1,CASSLARAPQGHEQYF,TGCGCCAGCAGCTTAGCAAGGGCACCCCAGGGACACGAGCAGTACTTC
TRBJ2-3,TRBD2,-,TRBV19,CASSMRTSGDEDTQYF,TGTGCCAGTAGTATGAGGACTAGCGGGGATGAGGATACGCAGTATTTT
TRBJ1-2,-,many,TRBV5-1,CASSPVRNYGYTF,TGCGCCAGCAGCCCCGTTCGCAACTATGGCTACACCTTC
TRBJ2-7,TRBD2,-,TRBV7-2,CASSLSSGGYEQYF,TGTGCCAGCAGCCTATCTAGCGGGGGCTACGAGCAGTACTTC
TRBJ1-4,-,many,TRBV9,CASSADGATNEKLFF,TGTGCCAGCAGCGCGGACGGTGCAACTAATGAAAAACTGTTTTTT
TRBJ2-7,TRBD1,-,TRBV12-3/TRBV12-4,CASTQRDRGTDEQYF,TGTGCCAGCACACAACGGGACAGGGGGACCGACGAGCAGTACTTC
TRBJ2-1,-,-,TRBV15,CAISRDWKYNEQFF,TGTGCCATCAGCAGAGATTGGAAATACAATGAGCAGTTCTTC
TRBJ1-2,TRBD1,-,TRBV10-2,CASKTGELSYGYTF,TGCGCCAGCAAGACAGGGGAGCTTTCGTATGGCTACACCTTC
TRBJ1-2,-,-,TRBV25-1,CASSDRLLGGYGYTF,TGTGCCAGCAGTGATAGGCTATTAGGTGGCTATGGCTACACCTTC
TRBJ1-4,-,-,TRBV7-2,CATSRDRCILDEKLFF,TGTGCCACCAGCAGAGATCGGTGTATCCTTGATGAAAAACTGTTTTTT
TRBJ1-2,-,once,TRBV6-1,CASSEDPGYGYTF,TGTGCCAGCAGTGAAGACCCAGGCTATGGCTACACCTTC
TRBJ1-4,-,many,TRBV6-1,CASSPVMANEKLFF,TGTGCCAGCAGTCCGGTTATGGCTAATGAAAAACTGTTTTTT
TRBJ2-2,TRBD2,-,TRBV7-8,CATSGVAGGDSGELFF,TGTGCCACCAGCGGGGTCGCGGGGGGGGACTCCGGGGAGCTGTTTTTT
TRBJ1-6,TRBD1,-,TRBV7-9,CASSPSRTGDHEQLHF,TGTGCCAGCAGCCCGAGCAGGACAGGGGATCACGAGCAGCTCCACTTT
TRBJ2-4,TRBD1,-,TRBV10-1,CASSESRTGHNQYF,TGCGCCAGCAGTGAGTCACGGACAGGTCACAATCAGTACTTC
TRBJ2-7,-,many,TRBV29-1,CSVTRAVPPYEQYF,TGCAGCGTAACCCGGGCAGTCCCCCCCTACGAGCAGTACTTC
TRBJ2-7,-,many,TRBV20-1,CSAATFRDEQYF,TGCAGTGCTGCGACTTTTAGGGACGAGCAGTACTTC
TRBJ1-3,-,-,TRBV5-1,CASSLGATDGGNTIYF,TGCGCCAGCAGCTTGGGGGCGACAGACGGTGGAAACACCATATATTTT
TRBJ1-2,-,-,TRBV2,CASSYSIDSNYGYTF,TGTGCCAGCAGTTACTCGATCGACAGTAACTATGGCTACACCTTC
TRBJ1-6,TRBD1,once,TRBV24-1,CATSDRDSFTCFNSPLHF,TGTGCCACCAGTGATCGGGACAGCTTTACTTGTTTTAATTCACCCCTCCACTTT
TRBJ1-5,TRBD1,-,TRBV5-6,CASSWTGLGNQPQHF,TGTGCCAGCAGCTGGACAGGGTTGGGCAATCAGCCCCAGCATTTT
TRBJ2-5,-,-,TRBV24-1,CATSDSRQRGGETQYF,TGTGCCACCAGTGATAGCCGACAGAGAGGGGGGGAGACCCAGTACTTC
TRBJ2-3,TRBD2,-,TRBV29-1,CSGASGASTDTQYF,TGCAGTGGAGCTAGCGGGGCAAGCACAGATACGCAGTATTTT
TRBJ2-7,-,-,TRBV9,CASSVSRRVYAQYF,TGTGCCAGCAGCGTGTCGCGACGAGTCTACGCTCAGTACTTC